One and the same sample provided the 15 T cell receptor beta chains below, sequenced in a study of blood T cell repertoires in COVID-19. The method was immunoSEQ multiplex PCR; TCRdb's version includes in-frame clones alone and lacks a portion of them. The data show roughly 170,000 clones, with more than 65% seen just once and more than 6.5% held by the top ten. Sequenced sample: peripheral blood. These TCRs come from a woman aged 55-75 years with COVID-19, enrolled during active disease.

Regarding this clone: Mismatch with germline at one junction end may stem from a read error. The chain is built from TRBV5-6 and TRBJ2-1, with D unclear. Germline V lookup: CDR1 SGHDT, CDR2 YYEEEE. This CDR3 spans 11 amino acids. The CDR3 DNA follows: TGTGCCAGCAGTCCAGGCGACGGCATGATCTTC. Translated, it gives CASSPGDGMIF.

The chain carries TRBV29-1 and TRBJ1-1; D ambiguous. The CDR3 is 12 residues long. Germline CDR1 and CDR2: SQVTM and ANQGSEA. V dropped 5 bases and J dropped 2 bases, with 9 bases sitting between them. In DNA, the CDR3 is TGCAGCGTTAAACAGCCTAACACTGAAGCTTTCTTT. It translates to CSVKQPNTEAFF.

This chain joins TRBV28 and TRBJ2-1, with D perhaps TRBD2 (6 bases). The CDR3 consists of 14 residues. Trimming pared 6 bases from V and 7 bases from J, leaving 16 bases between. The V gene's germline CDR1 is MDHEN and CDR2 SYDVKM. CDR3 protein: CASSSWRGLNEQFF. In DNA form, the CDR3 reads TGTGCCAGCAGCTCCTGGCGGGGCCTGAATGAGCAGTTCTTC. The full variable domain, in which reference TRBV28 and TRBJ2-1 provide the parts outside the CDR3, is DVKVTQSSRYLVKRTGEKVFLECVQDMDHENMFWYRQDPGLGLRLIYFSYDVKMKEKGDIPEGYSVSREKKERFSLILESASTNQTSMYLCASSSWRGLNEQFFGPGTRLTVL.

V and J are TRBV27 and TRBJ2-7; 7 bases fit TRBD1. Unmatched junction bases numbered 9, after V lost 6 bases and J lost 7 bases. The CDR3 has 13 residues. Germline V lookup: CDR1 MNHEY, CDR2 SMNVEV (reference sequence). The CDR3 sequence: CASREQTGLEQYV. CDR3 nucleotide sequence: TGTGCCAGCAGGGAACAGACAGGGTTAGAGCAGTACGTC.

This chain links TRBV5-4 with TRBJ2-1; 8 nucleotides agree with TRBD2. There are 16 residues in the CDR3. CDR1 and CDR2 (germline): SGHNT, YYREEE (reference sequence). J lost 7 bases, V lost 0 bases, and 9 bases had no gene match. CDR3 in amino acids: CASSLGGEAGVNEQFF. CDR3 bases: TGTGCCAGCAGCTTGGGAGGAGAAGCGGGAGTGAATGAGCAGTTCTTC.

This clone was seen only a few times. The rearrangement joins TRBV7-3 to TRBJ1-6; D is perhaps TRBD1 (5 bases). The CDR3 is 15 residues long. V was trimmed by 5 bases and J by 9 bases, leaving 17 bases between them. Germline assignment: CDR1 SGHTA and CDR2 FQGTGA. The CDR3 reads CASSLGAGKTSPLHF. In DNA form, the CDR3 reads TGTGCCAGCAGCCTAGGGGCAGGGAAAACTTCACCCCTCCACTTT.

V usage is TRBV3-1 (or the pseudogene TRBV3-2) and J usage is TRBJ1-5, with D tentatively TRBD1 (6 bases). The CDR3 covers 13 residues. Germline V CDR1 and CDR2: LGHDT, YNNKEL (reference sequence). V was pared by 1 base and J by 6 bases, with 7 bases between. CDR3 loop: CASSQAGVQPQHF. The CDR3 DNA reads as TGTGCCAGCAGCCAAGCAGGGGTTCAGCCCCAGCATTTT.

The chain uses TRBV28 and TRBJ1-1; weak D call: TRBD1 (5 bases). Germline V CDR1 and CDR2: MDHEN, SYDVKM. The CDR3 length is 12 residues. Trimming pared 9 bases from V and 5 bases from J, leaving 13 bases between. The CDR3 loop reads CARLRGLTEAFF. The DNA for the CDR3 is TGTGCCAGGCTGCGGGGGTTGACTGAAGCTTTCTTT.

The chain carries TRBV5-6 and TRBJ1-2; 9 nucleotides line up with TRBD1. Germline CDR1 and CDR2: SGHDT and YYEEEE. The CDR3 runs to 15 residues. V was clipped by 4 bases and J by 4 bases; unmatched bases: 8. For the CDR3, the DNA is TGTGCCAGCAGCGTGGACAGGGGCAACCTCTATGGCTACACCTTC. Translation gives CASSVDRGNLYGYTF.

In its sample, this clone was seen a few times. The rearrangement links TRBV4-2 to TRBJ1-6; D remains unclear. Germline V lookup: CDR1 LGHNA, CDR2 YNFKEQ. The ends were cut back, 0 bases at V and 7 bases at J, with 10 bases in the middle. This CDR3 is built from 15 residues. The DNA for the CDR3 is TGTGCCAGCAGCCAAGAAACCAGCGCCAATTCACCCCTCCACTTT. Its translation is CASSQETSANSPLHF.

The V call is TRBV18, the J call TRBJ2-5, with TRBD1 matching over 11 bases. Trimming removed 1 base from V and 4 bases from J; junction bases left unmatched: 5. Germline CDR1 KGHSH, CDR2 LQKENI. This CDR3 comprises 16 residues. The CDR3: CASSPLTGTGGETQYF. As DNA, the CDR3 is TGTGCCAGCTCACCACTTACGGGGACAGGGGGAGAGACCCAGTACTTC.

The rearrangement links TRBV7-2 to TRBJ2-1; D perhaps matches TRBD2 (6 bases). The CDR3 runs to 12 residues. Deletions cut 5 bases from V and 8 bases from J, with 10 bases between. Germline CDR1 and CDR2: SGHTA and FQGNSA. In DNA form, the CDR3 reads TGTGCCAGCAGCCCGGACTATGATGAGCAGTTCTTC. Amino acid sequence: CASSPDYDEQFF.

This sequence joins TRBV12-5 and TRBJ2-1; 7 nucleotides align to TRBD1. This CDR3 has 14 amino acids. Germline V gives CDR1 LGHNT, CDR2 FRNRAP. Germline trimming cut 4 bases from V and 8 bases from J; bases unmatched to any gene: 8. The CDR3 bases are TGTGCTAGTGGTTCGACAGGGAGCGTGGATGAGCAGTTCTTC. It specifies CASGSTGSVDEQFF.

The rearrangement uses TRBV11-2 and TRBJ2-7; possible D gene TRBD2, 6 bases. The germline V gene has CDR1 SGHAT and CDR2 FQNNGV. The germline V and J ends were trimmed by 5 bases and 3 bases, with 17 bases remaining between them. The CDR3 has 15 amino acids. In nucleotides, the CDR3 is TGTGCCAGCAGCCTCGGGACTCCCCACAACTACGAGCAGTACGTC. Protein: CASSLGTPHNYEQYV.

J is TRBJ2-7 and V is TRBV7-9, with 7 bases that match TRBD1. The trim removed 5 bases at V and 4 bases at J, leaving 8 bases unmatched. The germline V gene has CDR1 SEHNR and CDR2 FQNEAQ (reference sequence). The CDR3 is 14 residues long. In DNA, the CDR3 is TGTGCCAGCAGCCCGACCGGGACAGATTACGAGCAGTACTTC. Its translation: CASSPTGTDYEQYF.